The clone carrying this T cell receptor (beta chain) was seen a few times. What it binds is unknown. Trimming stripped 1 base from V and 0 bases from J, with 4 bases between. CDR1 and CDR2 (germline): SGDLS, YYNGEE. The CDR3 consists of 13 residues. The data stem from a study of identical twins. The study's findings and limits: Zero-insertion analyses were open to partial confounding by invariant MAIT and iNKT cells.

A universal primer binding site was introduced by template switching. The final cDNA contained unique molecular identifiers. Via MiXCR, TCRdb re-called the 5' RACE reads, giving one row per CDR3 protein. This sample has around 490,000 distinct CDR3 sequences, with approximately 20% found just once. The same data also went into a second study, on yellow fever vaccine responses in identical twins.

The clonotype was recovered from a woman aged 18-30 years in good health. The rearrangement links TRBV9 to TRBJ1-2; D remains unclear. Sequencing was carried out using CD4+ T cells sorted from blood. CDR3 nucleotides: TGTGCCAGCAGCGTAACGTCTAACTATGGCTACACCTTC. Translation gives CASSVTSNYGYTF.